Detailed here is one T cell receptor beta chain. This clonotype was observed many times. Its antigen has not been determined. No base quality information exists; no much larger clone differs at one position. This specimen belongs to a study of T cell repertoires in cytomegalovirus infection (dated by TCRdb to about 2019). At the level of the whole study: Because public TCR beta signatures pointed to carriage of CMV infection together with the matching HLA type, the HLA type of each donor mattered for the analysis.

The study at large found these results: In both this cohort and an independent cohort of over 350 donors, the cumulative frequency of public TCR beta family members distinguished carriers of CMV infection plus the relevant HLA type. The ex vivo response was dominated by HLA-C-restricted CMV-specific TCR beta clonotypes, which also provided the single most frequent clonotype in two of eight donors.

Trimming at the junction amounts to 8 bases on V and 1 base on J, and the germline ends lie 11 bases apart. From the germline V gene (reference sequence), CDR1 is SEHNR and CDR2 is FQNEAQ. The CDR3 goes from the cysteine to the phenylalanine over 14 residues. The only DNA kept is the CDR3, 42 bases in frame from the first base. For sequencing, an Illumina HiSeq 1500 was employed. TCRdb reworked the public reads: Q25 trimming with fastp, MiXCR clone assembly, productive beta chains retained. CDR3 protein duplicates are merged, each entry listing the most common genes and DNA. The sample records about 300,000 distinct CDR3 sequences, about a tenth of which are singletons. The ten most abundant clones make up less than 3% of the sample.

The chain joins TRBV7-9 to TRBJ2-2; the D gene remains uncertain. This receptor was taken from a human donor in good health (CMV status not recorded). Some clones in this sample may be carry-over from other donors' samples. Input material: PBMCs. At the DNA level, the sequence is TGTGCCAGCCGCCGCGGCGGGAACACCGGGGAGCTGTTTTTT. It translates as CASRRGGNTGELFF. With the rest looked up from the reference TRBV7-9 and TRBJ2-2 genes rather than sequenced, the full variable domain is DTGVSQNPRHKITKRGQNVTFRCDPISEHNRLYWYRQTLGQGPEFLTYFQNEAQLEKSRLLSDRFSAERPKGSFSTLEIQRTEQGDSAMYLCASRRGGNTGELFFGEGSRLTVL.